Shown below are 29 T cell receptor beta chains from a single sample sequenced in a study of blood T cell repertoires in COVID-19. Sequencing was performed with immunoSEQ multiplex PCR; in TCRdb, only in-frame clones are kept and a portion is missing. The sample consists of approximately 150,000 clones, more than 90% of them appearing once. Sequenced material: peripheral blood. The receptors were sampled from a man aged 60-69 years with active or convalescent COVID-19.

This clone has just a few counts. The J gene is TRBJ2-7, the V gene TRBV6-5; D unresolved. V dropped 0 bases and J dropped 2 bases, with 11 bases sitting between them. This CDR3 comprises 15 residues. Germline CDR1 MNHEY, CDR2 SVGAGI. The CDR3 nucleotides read TGTGCCAGCAGTTACTCGGTGACGGAGACCTACGAGCAGTACTTC. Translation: CASSYSVTETYEQYF.

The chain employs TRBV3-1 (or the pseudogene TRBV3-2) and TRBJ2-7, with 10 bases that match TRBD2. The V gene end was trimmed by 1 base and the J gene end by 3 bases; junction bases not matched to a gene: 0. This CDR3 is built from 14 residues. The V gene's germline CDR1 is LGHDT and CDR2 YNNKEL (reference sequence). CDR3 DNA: TGTGCCAGCAGCCAAGGGACTAGCGGCTACGAGCAGTACTTC. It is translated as CASSQGTSGYEQYF.

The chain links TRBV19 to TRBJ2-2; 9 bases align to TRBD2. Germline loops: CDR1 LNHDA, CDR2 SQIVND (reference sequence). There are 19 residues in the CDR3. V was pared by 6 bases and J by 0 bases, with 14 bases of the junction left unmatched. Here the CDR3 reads CASSDLQGLAIPNTGELFF. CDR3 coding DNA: TGTGCCAGTAGCGACCTCCAGGGACTAGCCATACCGAACACCGGGGAGCTGTTTTTT.

The CDR3 is CASNNERLAFGEQFF. CDR3 in DNA: TGTGCCAGCAACAACGAGAGACTAGCGTTCGGTGAGCAGTTCTTC. The rearrangement joins TRBV6-5 to TRBJ2-1, with 8 bases fitting TRBD2. The trim removed 7 bases at V and 9 bases at J, leaving 14 bases unmatched. Germline CDR1 is MNHEY and CDR2 is SVGAGI. This CDR3 has 15 amino acids.

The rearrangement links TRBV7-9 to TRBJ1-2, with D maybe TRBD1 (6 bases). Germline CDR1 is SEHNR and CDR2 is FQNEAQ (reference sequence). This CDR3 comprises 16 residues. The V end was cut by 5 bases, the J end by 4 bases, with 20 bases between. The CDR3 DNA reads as TGTGCCAGCAGCCGCCGAGATCGGGGGGCACGCTATGGCTACACCTTC. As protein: CASSRRDRGARYGYTF.

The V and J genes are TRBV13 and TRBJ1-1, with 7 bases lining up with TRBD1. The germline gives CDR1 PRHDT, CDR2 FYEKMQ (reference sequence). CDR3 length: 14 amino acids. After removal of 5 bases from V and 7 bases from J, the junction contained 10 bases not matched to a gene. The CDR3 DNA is TGTGCCAGCAGCCCGTACGGAGGGACAGATGAAGCTTTCTTT. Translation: CASSPYGGTDEAFF.

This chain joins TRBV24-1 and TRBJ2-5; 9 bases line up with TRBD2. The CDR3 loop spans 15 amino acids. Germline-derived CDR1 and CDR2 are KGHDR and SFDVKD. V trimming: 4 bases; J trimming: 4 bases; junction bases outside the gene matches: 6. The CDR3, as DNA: TGTGCCACCAGTGACTCGCGGGAGGGCCGAGAGACCCAGTACTTC. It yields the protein CATSDSREGRETQYF.

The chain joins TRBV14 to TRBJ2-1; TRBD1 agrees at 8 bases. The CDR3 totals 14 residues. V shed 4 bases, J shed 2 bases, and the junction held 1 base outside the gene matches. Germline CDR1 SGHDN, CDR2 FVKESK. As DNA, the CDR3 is TGTGCCAGCAGCCCCAGGGGGCCCTACAATGAGCAGTTCTTC. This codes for CASSPRGPYNEQFF.

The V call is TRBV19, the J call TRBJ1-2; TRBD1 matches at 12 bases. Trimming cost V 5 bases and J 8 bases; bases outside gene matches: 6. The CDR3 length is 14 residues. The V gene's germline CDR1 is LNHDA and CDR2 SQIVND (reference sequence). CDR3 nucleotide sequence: TGTGCCAGTAGTCTCGGGACAGGGGGCGGGGGCTACACCTTC. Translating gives CASSLGTGGGGYTF.

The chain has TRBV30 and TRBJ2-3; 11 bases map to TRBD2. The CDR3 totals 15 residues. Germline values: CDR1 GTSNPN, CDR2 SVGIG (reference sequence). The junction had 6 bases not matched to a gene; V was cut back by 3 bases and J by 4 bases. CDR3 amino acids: CAWSNSGRAPDTQYF. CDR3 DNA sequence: TGTGCCTGGAGCAATAGCGGGAGGGCCCCAGATACGCAGTATTTT.

The CDR3 coding sequence is TGTGCCAGCAGCTTAGGCCCCCTAGTTGGCAATGAGCAGTTCTTC. Translated, it gives CASSLGPLVGNEQFF. The V gene is TRBV13, the J gene TRBJ2-1, with no clear D. The germline V and J ends were trimmed by 0 bases and 6 bases, with 12 bases remaining between them. The length of the CDR3 is 15 residues. Germline assignment: CDR1 PRHDT and CDR2 FYEKMQ (reference sequence).

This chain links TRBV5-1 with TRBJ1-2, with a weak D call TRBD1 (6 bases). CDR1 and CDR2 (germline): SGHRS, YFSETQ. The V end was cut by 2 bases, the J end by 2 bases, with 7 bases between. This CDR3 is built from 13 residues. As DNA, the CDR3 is TGCGCCAGCAGCTTTGACAGGAACTATGGCTACACCTTC. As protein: CASSFDRNYGYTF.

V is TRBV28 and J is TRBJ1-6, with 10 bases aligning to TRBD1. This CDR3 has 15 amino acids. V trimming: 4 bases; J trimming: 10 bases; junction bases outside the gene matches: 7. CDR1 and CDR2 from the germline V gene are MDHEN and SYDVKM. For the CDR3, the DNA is TGTGCCAGCAGTTCCTCCGGGACAGGGGAATCACCCCTCCACTTT. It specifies CASSSSGTGESPLHF. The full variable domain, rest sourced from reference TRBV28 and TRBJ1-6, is DVKVTQSSRYLVKRTGEKVFLECVQDMDHENMFWYRQDPGLGLRLIYFSYDVKMKEKGDIPEGYSVSREKKERFSLILESASTNQTSMYLCASSSSGTGESPLHFGNGTRLTVT.

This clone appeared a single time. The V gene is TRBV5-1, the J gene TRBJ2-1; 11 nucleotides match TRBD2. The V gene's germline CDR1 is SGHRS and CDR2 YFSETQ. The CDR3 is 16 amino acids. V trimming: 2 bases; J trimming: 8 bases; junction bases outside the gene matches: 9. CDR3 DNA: TGCGCCAGCAGCTTACCCCTAGCGGGGGGTCTGGATGAGCAGTTCTTC. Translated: CASSLPLAGGLDEQFF.

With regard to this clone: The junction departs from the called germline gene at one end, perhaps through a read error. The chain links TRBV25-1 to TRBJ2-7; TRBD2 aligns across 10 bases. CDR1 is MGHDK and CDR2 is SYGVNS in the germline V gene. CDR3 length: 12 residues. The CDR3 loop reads CASSSPTSGTAF. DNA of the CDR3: TGTGCCAGCAGTTCCCCTACTAGCGGGACAGCCTTC.

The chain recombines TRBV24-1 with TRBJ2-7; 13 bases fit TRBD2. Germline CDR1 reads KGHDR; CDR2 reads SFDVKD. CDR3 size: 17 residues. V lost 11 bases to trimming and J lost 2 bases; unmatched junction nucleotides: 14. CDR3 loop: CANKEKRTSGRAYEQYF. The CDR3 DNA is TGTGCCAATAAAGAAAAAAGGACTAGCGGGAGAGCCTACGAGCAGTACTTC.

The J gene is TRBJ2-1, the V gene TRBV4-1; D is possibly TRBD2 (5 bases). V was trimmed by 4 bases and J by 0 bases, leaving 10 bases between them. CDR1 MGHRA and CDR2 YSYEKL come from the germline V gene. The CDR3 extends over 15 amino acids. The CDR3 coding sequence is TGCGCCAGCAGCCTTGATACTAGCTCCTACAATGAGCAGTTCTTC. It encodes CASSLDTSSYNEQFF.

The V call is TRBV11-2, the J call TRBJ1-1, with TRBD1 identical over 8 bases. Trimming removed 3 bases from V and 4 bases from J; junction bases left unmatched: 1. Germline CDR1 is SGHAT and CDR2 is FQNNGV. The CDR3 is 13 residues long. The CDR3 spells CASSFGQGTEAFF. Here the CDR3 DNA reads TGTGCCAGCAGCTTTGGACAGGGCACTGAAGCTTTCTTT.

CDR3 protein: CASSGAGYNEQFF. CDR3 DNA sequence: TGCGCCAGCAGCGGTGCAGGGTACAATGAGCAGTTCTTC. J is TRBJ2-1 and V is TRBV5-1; a weak D match, TRBD1 (5 bases). The CDR3 consists of 13 residues. The V end was cut by 4 bases, the J end by 4 bases, with 9 bases between. Germline loops: CDR1 SGHRS, CDR2 YFSETQ.

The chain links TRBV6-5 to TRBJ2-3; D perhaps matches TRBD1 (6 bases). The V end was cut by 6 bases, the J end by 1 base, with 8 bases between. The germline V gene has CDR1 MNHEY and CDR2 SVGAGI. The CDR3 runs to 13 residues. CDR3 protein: CASRHRGTDTQYF. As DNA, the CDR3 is TGTGCCAGCAGGCACAGGGGCACAGATACGCAGTATTTT.

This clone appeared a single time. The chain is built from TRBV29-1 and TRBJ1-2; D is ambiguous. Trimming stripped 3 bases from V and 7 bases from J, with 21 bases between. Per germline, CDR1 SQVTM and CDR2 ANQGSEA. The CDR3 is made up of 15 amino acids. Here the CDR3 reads CSVEAPGSRGFGYTF. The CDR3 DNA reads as TGCAGCGTTGAGGCACCCGGTTCCAGAGGATTTGGCTACACCTTC.

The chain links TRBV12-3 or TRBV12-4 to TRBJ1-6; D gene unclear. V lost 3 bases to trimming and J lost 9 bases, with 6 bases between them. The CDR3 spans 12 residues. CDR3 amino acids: CASSFRSSPLHF. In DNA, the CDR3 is TGTGCCAGCAGTTTTAGGAGTTCACCCCTCCACTTT.

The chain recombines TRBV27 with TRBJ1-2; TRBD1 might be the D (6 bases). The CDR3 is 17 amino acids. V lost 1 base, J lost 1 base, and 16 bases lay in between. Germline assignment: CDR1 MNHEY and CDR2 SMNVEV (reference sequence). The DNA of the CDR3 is TGTGCCAGCAGTTTATTGGTGGGAGGGGGTGTTAACTATGGCTACACCTTC. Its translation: CASSLLVGGGVNYGYTF.

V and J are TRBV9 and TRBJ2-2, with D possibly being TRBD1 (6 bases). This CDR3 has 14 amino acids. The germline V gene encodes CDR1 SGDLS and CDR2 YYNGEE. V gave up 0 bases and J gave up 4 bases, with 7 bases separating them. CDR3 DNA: TGTGCCAGCAGCGTAGTGACAGGCACCGGGGAGCTGTTTTTT. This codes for CASSVVTGTGELFF.

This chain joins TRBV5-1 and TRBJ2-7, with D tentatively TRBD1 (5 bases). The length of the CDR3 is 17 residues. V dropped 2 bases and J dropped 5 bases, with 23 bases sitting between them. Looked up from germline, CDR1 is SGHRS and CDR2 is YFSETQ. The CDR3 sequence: CASSFRIRRESVDEQYF. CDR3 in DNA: TGCGCCAGCAGCTTTAGGATACGCAGGGAATCCGTAGACGAGCAGTACTTC.

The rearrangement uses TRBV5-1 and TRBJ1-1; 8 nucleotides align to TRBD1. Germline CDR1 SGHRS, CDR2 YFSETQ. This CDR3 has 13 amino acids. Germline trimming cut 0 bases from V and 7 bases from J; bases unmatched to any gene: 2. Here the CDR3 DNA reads TGCGCCAGCAGCTTGGGACAGGGGATTGAAGCTTTCTTT. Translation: CASSLGQGIEAFF.

The CDR3 DNA reads TGTGCCAGCAGCACCCCGGGAACCTACGAGCAGTACTTC. Its protein product is CASSTPGTYEQYF. This chain uses TRBV6-5 with TRBJ2-7, with a weak D call TRBD2 (5 bases). The ends were cut back, 6 bases at V and 2 bases at J, with 11 bases in the middle. CDR3 length: 13 amino acids. The germline V gene has CDR1 MNHEY and CDR2 SVGAGI.

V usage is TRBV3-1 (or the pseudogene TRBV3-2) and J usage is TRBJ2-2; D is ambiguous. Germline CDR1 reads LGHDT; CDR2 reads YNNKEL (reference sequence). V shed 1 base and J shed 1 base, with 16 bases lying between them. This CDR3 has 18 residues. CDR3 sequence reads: CASSQGYRALRNTGELFF. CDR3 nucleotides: TGTGCCAGCAGCCAAGGGTACAGAGCCCTAAGGAACACCGGGGAGCTGTTTTTT.

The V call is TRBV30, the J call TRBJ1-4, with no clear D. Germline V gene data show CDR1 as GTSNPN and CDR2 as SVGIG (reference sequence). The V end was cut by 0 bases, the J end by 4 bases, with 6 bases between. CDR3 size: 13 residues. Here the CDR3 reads CAWSVQINEKLFF. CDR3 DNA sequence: TGTGCCTGGAGTGTACAGATTAATGAAAAACTGTTTTTT.